This entry lists 3 T cell receptor beta chains sequenced from one sample in a study of multiple sclerosis patients with progressive multifocal leukoencephalopathy. Time point described: roughly 12 months of natalizumab therapy. Some clones are missing from TCRdb's copy, which holds only in-frame ones; the method was immunoSEQ multiplex PCR. The sample yields about 25,000 clones, around 90% seen once. The source was PBMCs, collected from a patient treated with natalizumab. These receptors all come from a young man with multiple sclerosis.

The rearrangement links TRBV4-2 to TRBJ2-5; D is unresolved. The V gene lost 3 bases and the J gene lost 2 bases, with 13 bases spanning the gap. There are 15 residues in the CDR3. The germline CDR1 and CDR2 sequences are LGHNA and YNFKEQ. In DNA form, the CDR3 reads TGTGCCAGCAGCCAGGGGTTCGAGCGACAAGAGACCCAGTACTTC. Protein: CASSQGFERQETQYF.

The V and J genes are TRBV7-2 and TRBJ2-1, with 10 bases fitting TRBD2. The germline V gene has CDR1 SGHTA and CDR2 FQGNSA. This CDR3 contains 15 residues. V gave up 4 bases and J gave up 9 bases; unmatched junction bases: 9. The CDR3 DNA reads TGTGCCAGCAGCTGGGGGCTAGCGGGAGTACGTGAGCAGTTCTTC. Residues: CASSWGLAGVREQFF.

The genes are TRBV4-3 and TRBJ1-4; D uncertain. Germline loops: CDR1 LGHNA, CDR2 YSLEER. CDR3 length: 15 residues. Deletions cut 6 bases from V and 1 base from J, with 12 bases between. The CDR3 DNA sequence: TGCGCCAGCAGGATGGTGGACTTAACTAATGAAAAACTGTTTTTT. It yields the protein CASRMVDLTNEKLFF.